Below are 28 T cell receptor beta chains sequenced from a single sample in a study of OX40 agonist ivuxolimab in advanced cancers. The method was the immunoSEQ multiplex PCR assay. In its TCRdb copy, this immuneACCESS table keeps in-frame sequences only and misses some clones. Where compared with another copy, unresolved V genes explain less than half of these, and the others have no known cause. In all, the sample holds about 68,000 clones, and about 79% of those were seen once. Around 1.5% of the sample belongs to the ten largest clones. The sequenced sample was CD4+ or CD8+ T cells sorted from blood, obtained in a trial of the OX40 agonist ivuxolimab. Receptors were obtained from an adult with an advanced solid tumor such as melanoma, head and neck, liver or kidney cancer.

The chain recombines TRBV15 with TRBJ2-7; D is unclear. The germline V and J ends were trimmed by 1 base and 6 bases, with 19 bases remaining between them. The germline gives CDR1 LNHNV, CDR2 YYDKDF (reference sequence). The CDR3 consists of 16 residues. The CDR3 region has the DNA TGTGCCACCAGCAGAGTCGGGCCCTCCACCCCTCTCGAGCAGTACTTC. It is translated as CATSRVGPSTPLEQYF.

This chain uses TRBV19 with TRBJ2-2; D perhaps matches TRBD2 (5 bases). This CDR3 has 16 amino acids. V was pared by 4 bases and J by 4 bases, with 16 bases between. Germline assignment: CDR1 LNHDA and CDR2 SQIVND (reference sequence). CDR3 bases: TGTGCCAGTAGTACACCAGCGGCTTGGGGCACCGGGGAGCTGTTTTTT. Protein: CASSTPAAWGTGELFF.

The chain joins TRBV28 to TRBJ1-2; 7 bases align to TRBD1. CDR3 length: 14 amino acids. Trimming cost V 4 bases and J 3 bases; bases outside gene matches: 5. The germline V gene has CDR1 MDHEN and CDR2 SYDVKM. CDR3: CASSSNTGDYGYTF. CDR3 nucleotides: TGTGCCAGCAGTTCCAATACAGGGGACTATGGCTACACCTTC.

This clone has only one observation. The V call is TRBV7-3, the J call TRBJ2-7; D not resolved. The V end was cut by 2 bases, the J end by 7 bases, with 9 bases between. CDR3 length: 12 residues. Germline assignment: CDR1 SGHTA and CDR2 FQGTGA. The CDR3 protein is CASSLAWGEQYF. The CDR3 DNA sequence: TGTGCCAGCAGCTTAGCGTGGGGAGAGCAGTACTTC.

This rearrangement joins TRBV6-6 to TRBJ2-7, with 7 bases aligning to TRBD1. The CDR3 is 15 residues long. Trimming at V came to 5 bases and at J to 2 bases, leaving 9 bases not matched to a gene. Germline-derived CDR1 and CDR2 are MNHNY and SVGAGI (reference sequence). The CDR3 sequence: CASSDRDSRTYEQYF. The DNA for the CDR3 is TGTGCCAGCAGTGACCGGGACAGCAGAACCTACGAGCAGTACTTC.

Only one count was recorded for this clone. J is TRBJ2-7 and V is TRBV5-1; 9 positions match TRBD2. The germline V gene has CDR1 SGHRS and CDR2 YFSETQ. The CDR3 runs to 17 residues. Unmatched junction bases numbered 9, after V lost 0 bases and J lost 2 bases. CDR3 in DNA: TGCGCCAGCAGCTTGGCTACGGGAAGCGGGAGGACCTACGAGCAGTACTTC. Protein sequence: CASSLATGSGRTYEQYF.

This sequence joins TRBV29-1 and TRBJ1-1; no clear D gene. The CDR3 extends over 18 amino acids. The germline CDR1 and CDR2 sequences are SQVTM and ANQGSEA. Trimming took 5 bases from V and 1 from J, leaving 26 bases between them. The CDR3 reads CSVKGRVGHPQWNTEAFF. For the CDR3, the DNA is TGCAGCGTTAAGGGCAGAGTTGGTCATCCACAATGGAACACTGAAGCTTTCTTT.

There are a few counts of this clone. This rearrangement joins TRBV18 to TRBJ2-2; TRBD1 matches at 8 bases. V was clipped by 5 bases and J by 2 bases; unmatched bases: 4. The CDR3 is made up of 15 amino acids. Germline values: CDR1 KGHSH, CDR2 LQKENI. This CDR3 is CASSDRGSNTGELFF. The CDR3 DNA reads as TGTGCCAGCTCAGACAGGGGATCCAACACCGGGGAGCTGTTTTTT.

In this sample, this clone turned up once. The chain is built from TRBV5-6 and TRBJ2-2, with 9 bases lining up with TRBD1. After removal of 1 base from V and 3 bases from J, the junction contained 4 bases not matched to a gene. The CDR3 loop spans 16 amino acids. Germline CDR1 SGHDT, CDR2 YYEEEE. The CDR3 DNA sequence: TGTGCCAGCAGCTTGCGGGACAGGGACGACACCGGGGAGCTGTTTTTT. Amino acid sequence: CASSLRDRDDTGELFF.

The chain has TRBV28 and TRBJ2-2, with TRBD2 matching over 13 bases. V lost 6 bases to trimming and J lost 7 bases; unmatched junction nucleotides: 11. Germline assignment: CDR1 MDHEN and CDR2 SYDVKM. CDR3 length: 17 residues. The DNA for the CDR3 is TGTGCCAGCAGGGGGGGAGGACTAGCGGGAGTGAGCGGGGAGCTGTTTTTT. Its translation is CASRGGGLAGVSGELFF.

In nucleotides, the CDR3 is TGTGCCACCCCCGGTCGACCGAACACCGGGGAGCTGTTTTTT. Amino acid sequence: CATPGRPNTGELFF. J is TRBJ2-2 and V is TRBV28; D gene uncertain. Germline assignment: CDR1 MDHEN and CDR2 SYDVKM. This CDR3 has 14 amino acids. V lost 10 bases and J lost 0, with 12 bases in between.

This clone was seen a single time. The V and J genes are TRBV15 and TRBJ2-5; 10 positions match TRBD1. Germline V gene sequence: CDR1 LNHNV, CDR2 YYDKDF (reference sequence). CDR3 length equals 13 residues. V gave up 5 bases and J gave up 5 bases; unmatched junction bases: 2. The CDR3 sequence is CATSDRGRETQYF. CDR3 DNA sequence: TGTGCCACCAGCGACAGGGGGCGGGAGACCCAGTACTTC. The whole variable domain, filled in from reference TRBV15 and TRBJ2-5, reads DAMVIQNPRYQVTQFGKPVTLSCSQTLNHNVMYWYQQKSSQAPKLLFHYYDKDFNNEADTPDNFQSRRPNTSFCFLDIRSPGLGDTAMYLCATSDRGRETQYFGPGTRLLVL.

V and J are TRBV5-8 and TRBJ1-5; D is perhaps TRBD1 (6 bases). Trimming took 5 bases from V and 4 from J, leaving 16 bases between them. The CDR3 has 15 amino acids. From germline, CDR1 is SGHTS and CDR2 YDEGEE. The chain's CDR3 is CASSLQGIGNQPQHF. CDR3 bases: TGTGCCAGCAGTCTACAGGGTATAGGGAATCAGCCCCAGCATTTT.

The V gene is TRBV4-3, the J gene TRBJ2-1; D is perhaps TRBD2 (7 bases). In germline, CDR1 is LGHNA, CDR2 YSLEER. This CDR3 is built from 15 residues. The V and J ends lost 2 bases and 6 bases respectively, with 14 bases between them. For the CDR3, the DNA is TGCGCCAGCAGCCAACTCAAGGGGGGGGTCAATGAGCAGTTCTTC. Residues: CASSQLKGGVNEQFF.

The chain links TRBV19 to TRBJ1-5, with TRBD1 identical over 8 bases. Germline V gives CDR1 LNHDA, CDR2 SQIVND (reference sequence). The V and J ends lost 1 base and 2 bases, in that order; junction bases with no gene match: 4. The CDR3 runs to 16 residues. CDR3 nucleotides: TGTGCCAGTAGTATAGTGCCAGGGGGCGGCAATCAGCCCCAGCATTTT. Translated: CASSIVPGGGNQPQHF. The full variable domain, its missing parts supplied by reference TRBV19 and TRBJ1-5, is DGGITQSPKYLFRKEGQNVTLSCEQNLNHDAMYWYRQDPGQGLRLIYYSQIVNDFQKGDIAEGYSVSREKKESFPLTVTSAQKNPTAFYLCASSIVPGGGNQPQHFGDGTRLSIL.

This clone has only one observation. The gene calls are TRBV27 and TRBJ2-1, with 9 bases matching TRBD2. Germline-derived CDR1 and CDR2 are MNHEY and SMNVEV (reference sequence). CDR3 length: 16 amino acids. Germline trimming cut 5 bases from V and 3 bases from J; bases unmatched to any gene: 8. The CDR3 spells CASSPQGAGGYNEQFF. CDR3 in DNA: TGTGCCAGCAGTCCTCAGGGAGCGGGAGGCTACAATGAGCAGTTCTTC.

There are a few counts of this clone. The chain carries TRBV19 and TRBJ1-2; 8 bases align to TRBD1. This CDR3 region has 15 residues. CDR1 LNHDA and CDR2 SQIVND come from the germline V gene (reference sequence). Trimming cost V 3 bases and J 6 bases; bases outside gene matches: 9. The CDR3 bases are TGTGCCAGTAGTATCCCAGGGGGCGCTGAGGATGGCTACACCTTC. This gives the protein CASSIPGGAEDGYTF.

The genes are TRBV5-1 and TRBJ2-1, with 8 bases matching TRBD2. Trimming removed 1 base from V and 0 bases from J; junction bases left unmatched: 3. The germline V gene has CDR1 SGHRS and CDR2 YFSETQ. This CDR3 is built from 16 residues. In DNA, the CDR3 is TGCGCCAGCAGCTTGAGCGGGAGAGCCTCCTACAATGAGCAGTTCTTC. It specifies CASSLSGRASYNEQFF.

V usage is TRBV5-6 and J usage is TRBJ1-4, with D unresolved. The CDR3 is made up of 13 amino acids. The germline CDR1 and CDR2 sequences are SGHDT and YYEEEE. The ends were cut back, 4 bases at V and 3 bases at J, with 7 bases in the middle. The CDR3: CASSPGPNEKLFF. As DNA, the CDR3 is TGTGCCAGCAGCCCAGGACCTAATGAAAAACTGTTTTTT.

The chain links TRBV5-8 to TRBJ1-2, with D uncertain. Germline V gives CDR1 SGHTS, CDR2 YDEGEE. The CDR3 extends over 13 amino acids. The germline V and J ends were trimmed by 4 bases and 5 bases, with 12 bases remaining between them. In DNA form, the CDR3 reads TGTGCCAGCAGCCCTAATACCCGTTATGGCTACACCTTC. It translates to CASSPNTRYGYTF.

This rearrangement joins TRBV23-1 to TRBJ2-2; D may match TRBD1 or TRBD2 (5 bases each). TRBV23-1 is noted as an ORF with a role that remains uncertain. Trimming cost V 2 bases and J 1 base, with 23 bases left between them. This CDR3 spans 20 amino acids. The CDR3 DNA reads as TGCGCCAGCAGTCAAACCCACCACGGGACGAGGCAAATGAACACCGGGGAGCTGTTTTTT. Translation: CASSQTHHGTRQMNTGELFF.

The rearrangement uses TRBV15 and TRBJ2-1; no reliable D call. V gave up 0 bases and J gave up 0 bases, with 9 bases separating them. Germline V gives CDR1 LNHNV, CDR2 YYDKDF (reference sequence). The CDR3 totals 16 residues. The CDR3 sequence is CATSRDPIGSYNEQFF. CDR3 DNA: TGTGCCACCAGCAGAGATCCCATCGGCTCCTACAATGAGCAGTTCTTC.

This clone came up a few times. V is TRBV28 and J is TRBJ1-2; no definite D call. The CDR3 contains 11 residues. Germline assignment: CDR1 MDHEN and CDR2 SYDVKM. Between the trimmed V and J ends, which lost 6 bases and 1 base, there was a span of 3 bases. As DNA, the CDR3 is TGTGCCAGCAGGGGTAACTATGGCTACACCTTC. As protein: CASRGNYGYTF.

CDR3 loop: CAISGQGSYEQYF. CDR3 in DNA: TGTGCCATCAGTGGACAGGGTAGTTACGAGCAGTACTTC. This rearrangement joins TRBV10-3 to TRBJ2-7; 7 nucleotides line up with TRBD1. With 4 bases clipped from V and 4 bases from J, the junction kept 4 bases outside the gene matches. Per the germline V gene, CDR1 is ENHRY and CDR2 is SYGVKD. There are 13 residues in the CDR3.

The chain has TRBV7-2 and TRBJ2-3; D remains ambiguous. Between the trimmed V and J ends, which lost 3 bases and 0 bases, there was a span of 7 bases. Germline V lookup: CDR1 SGHTA, CDR2 FQGNSA. The CDR3 runs to 14 residues. This CDR3 reads CASSFHASTDTQYF. Written as DNA, the CDR3 is TGTGCCAGCAGCTTCCACGCTAGCACAGATACGCAGTATTTT.

The rearrangement links TRBV10-3 to TRBJ2-3, with D perhaps matching TRBD2 (5 bases). Per the germline V gene, CDR1 is ENHRY and CDR2 is SYGVKD. This CDR3 has 14 residues. V shed 8 bases and J shed 2 bases, with 14 bases lying between them. The CDR3 loop reads CAIGMGEYTDTQYF. The CDR3 nucleotides read TGTGCCATCGGGATGGGAGAGTACACAGATACGCAGTATTTT.

This sequence joins TRBV19 and TRBJ2-3; D gene ambiguous. The CDR3 length is 13 residues. Trimming left V 2 bases short and J 4 bases short, with 7 bases between. Germline CDR1 is LNHDA and CDR2 is SQIVND (reference sequence). CDR3 in DNA: TGTGCCAGTAGTATATCGGCAGCAGATACGCAGTATTTT. This gives the protein CASSISAADTQYF.

V and J are TRBV11-3 and TRBJ2-7; 11 bases map to TRBD2. The CDR3 extends over 19 amino acids. Losses at the gene ends were 4 bases for V and 5 bases for J; bases not matched to a gene: 19. The germline V gene encodes CDR1 SGHNT and CDR2 YENEEA. CDR3 nucleotide sequence: TGTGCCAGCAGCTCCCCCTCGAGACTAGCGGGGCAGGCGAAGAACGAGCAGTACTTC. Residues: CASSSPSRLAGQAKNEQYF.